This T cell receptor (beta chain) comes out of a study of OX40 agonist ivuxolimab in advanced cancers. Germline-derived CDR1 and CDR2 are KGHSH and LQKENI. Trimming took 0 bases from V and 2 from J; bases not matched to a gene: 3. The CDR3 contains 15 residues. Data came from immunoSEQ multiplex PCR; TCRdb stores just in-frame clones and leaves some out. The repertoire holds around 63,000 clones, approximately 89% seen once, with approximately 0.99% in the top ten. The chain carries TRBV18 and TRBJ2-5; TRBD1 matches at 7 bases. The receptor was isolated from an adult with an advanced solid tumor such as melanoma, head and neck, liver or kidney cancer. The starting material was CD4+ or CD8+ T cells sorted from blood, obtained in a trial of the OX40 agonist ivuxolimab. The CDR3 here is CASSPPGTAQETQYF. The CDR3 DNA follows: TGTGCCAGCTCACCACCAGGGACAGCACAAGAGACCCAGTACTTC. Supplemented by reference TRBV18 and TRBJ2-5, the full variable domain reads NAGVMQNPRHLVRRRGQEARLRCSPMKGHSHVYWYRQLPEEGLKFMVYLQKENIIDESGMPKERFSAEFPKEGPSILRIQQVVRGDSAAYFCASSPPGTAQETQYFGPGTRLLVL.